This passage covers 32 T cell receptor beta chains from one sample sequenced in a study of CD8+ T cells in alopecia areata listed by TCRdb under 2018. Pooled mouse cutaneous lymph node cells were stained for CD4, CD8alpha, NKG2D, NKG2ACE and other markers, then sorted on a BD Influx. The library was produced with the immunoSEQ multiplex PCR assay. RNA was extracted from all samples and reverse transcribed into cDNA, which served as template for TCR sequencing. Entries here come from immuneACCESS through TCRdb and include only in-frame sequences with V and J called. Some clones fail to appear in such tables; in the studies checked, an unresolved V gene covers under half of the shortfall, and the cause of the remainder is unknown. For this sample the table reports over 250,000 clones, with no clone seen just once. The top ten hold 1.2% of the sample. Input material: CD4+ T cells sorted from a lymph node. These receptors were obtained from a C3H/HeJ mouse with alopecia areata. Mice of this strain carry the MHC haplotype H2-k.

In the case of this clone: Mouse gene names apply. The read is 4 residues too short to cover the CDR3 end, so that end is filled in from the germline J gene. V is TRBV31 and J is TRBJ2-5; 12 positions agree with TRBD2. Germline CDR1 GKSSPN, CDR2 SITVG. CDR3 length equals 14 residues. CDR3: CAWSSDWGGDTQYF. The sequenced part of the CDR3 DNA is TGTGCCTGGAGTTCGGACTGGGGGGGTGAC.

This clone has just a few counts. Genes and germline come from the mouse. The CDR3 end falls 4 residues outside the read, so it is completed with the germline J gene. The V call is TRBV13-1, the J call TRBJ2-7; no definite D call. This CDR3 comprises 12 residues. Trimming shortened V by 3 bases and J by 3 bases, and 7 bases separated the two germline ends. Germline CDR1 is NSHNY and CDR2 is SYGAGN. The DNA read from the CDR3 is TGTGCCAGCAGTGTCCACAGCTAT. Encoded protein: CASSVHSY. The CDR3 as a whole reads CASSVHSYEQYF.

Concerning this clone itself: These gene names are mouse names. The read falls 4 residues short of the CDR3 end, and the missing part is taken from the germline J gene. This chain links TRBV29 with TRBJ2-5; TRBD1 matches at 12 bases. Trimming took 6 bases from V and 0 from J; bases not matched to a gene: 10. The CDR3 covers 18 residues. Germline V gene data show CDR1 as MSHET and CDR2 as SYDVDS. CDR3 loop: CASSPLRDRGPNQDTQYF. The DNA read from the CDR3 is TGTGCTAGCAGCCCCCTTCGGGACAGGGGGCCGAACCAAGAC.

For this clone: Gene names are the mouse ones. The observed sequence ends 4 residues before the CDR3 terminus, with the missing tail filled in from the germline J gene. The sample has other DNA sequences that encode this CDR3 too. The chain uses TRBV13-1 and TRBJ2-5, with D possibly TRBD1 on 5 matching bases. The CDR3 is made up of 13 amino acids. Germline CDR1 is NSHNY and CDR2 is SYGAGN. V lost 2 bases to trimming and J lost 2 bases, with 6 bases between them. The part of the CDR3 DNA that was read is TGTGCCAGCAGTGAGGACACCCAAGAC. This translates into CASSEDTQD. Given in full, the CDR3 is CASSEDTQDTQYF.

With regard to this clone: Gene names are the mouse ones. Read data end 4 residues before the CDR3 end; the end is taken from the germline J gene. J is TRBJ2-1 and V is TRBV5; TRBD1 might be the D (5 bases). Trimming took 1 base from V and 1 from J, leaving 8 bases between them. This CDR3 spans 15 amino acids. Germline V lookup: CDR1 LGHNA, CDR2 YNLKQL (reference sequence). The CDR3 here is CASSQVEGNYAEQFF. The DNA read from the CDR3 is TGTGCCAGCAGCCAAGTGGAGGGGAACTATGCT.

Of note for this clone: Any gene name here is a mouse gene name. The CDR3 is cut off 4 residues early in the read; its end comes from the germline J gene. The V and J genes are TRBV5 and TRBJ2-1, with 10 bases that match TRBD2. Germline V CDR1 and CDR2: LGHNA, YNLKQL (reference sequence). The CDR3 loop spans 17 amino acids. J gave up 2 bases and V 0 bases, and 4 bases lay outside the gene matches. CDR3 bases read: TGTGCCAGCAGCCAAGATGGAGGACTGGGGGACTATGCT. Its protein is CASSQDGGLGDYA. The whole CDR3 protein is CASSQDGGLGDYAEQFF.

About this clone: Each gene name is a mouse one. The sequenced CDR3 bases are TGCACCTGCAGTGCCCCCCGGACAAGTCAAAAC. Protein: CTCSAPRTSQN. The full CDR3 protein is CTCSAPRTSQNTLYF. The chain couples TRBV1 to TRBJ2-4, with a weak D call TRBD1 (5 bases). Read coverage stops 4 residues before the CDR3 terminus; the germline J gene supplies the remainder. With 3 bases removed from V and 0 bases from J, the gap between germline ends came to 10 bases. The CDR3 is made up of 15 amino acids. Germline CDR1 reads NSQYPW; CDR2 reads LRSPGD (reference sequence).

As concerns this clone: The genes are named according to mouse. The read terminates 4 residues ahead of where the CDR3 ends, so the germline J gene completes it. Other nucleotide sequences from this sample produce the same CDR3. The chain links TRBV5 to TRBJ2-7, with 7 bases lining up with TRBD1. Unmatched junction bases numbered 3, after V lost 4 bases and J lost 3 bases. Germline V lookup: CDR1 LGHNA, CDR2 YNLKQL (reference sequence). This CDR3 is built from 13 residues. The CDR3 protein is CASSPGTDYEQYF. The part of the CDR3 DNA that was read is TGTGCCAGCAGCCCCGGGACAGACTAT.

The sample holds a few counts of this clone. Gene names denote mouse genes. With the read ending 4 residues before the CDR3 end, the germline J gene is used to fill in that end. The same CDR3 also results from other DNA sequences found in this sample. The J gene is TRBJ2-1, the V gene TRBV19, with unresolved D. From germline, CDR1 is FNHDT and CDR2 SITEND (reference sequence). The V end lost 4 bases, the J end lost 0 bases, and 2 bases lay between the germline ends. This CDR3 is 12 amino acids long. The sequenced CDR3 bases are TGTGCCAGCAGTCTTAACTATGCT. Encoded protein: CASSLNYA. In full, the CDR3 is CASSLNYAEQFF. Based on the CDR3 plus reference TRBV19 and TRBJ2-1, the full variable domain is GGIITQTPKFLIGQEGQKLTLKCQQNFNHDTMYWYRQDSGKGLRLIYYSITENDLQKGDLSEGYDASREKKSSFSLTVTSAQKNEMAVFLCASSLNYAEQFFGPGTRLTVL.

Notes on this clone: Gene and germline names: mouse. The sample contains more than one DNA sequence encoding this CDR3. The sequenced CDR3 bases are TGTGCCAGCAGCCAACAGGGGGCAGGAGCT. Amino acid sequence: CASSQQGAGA. The full CDR3 reads CASSQQGAGAEQFF. The rearrangement uses TRBV5 and TRBJ2-1; 8 bases line up with TRBD1. The read comes to an end 4 residues before the CDR3 does, leaving the germline J gene to fill in the end. CDR1 is LGHNA, CDR2 YNLKQL, per germline (reference sequence). The CDR3 consists of 14 residues.

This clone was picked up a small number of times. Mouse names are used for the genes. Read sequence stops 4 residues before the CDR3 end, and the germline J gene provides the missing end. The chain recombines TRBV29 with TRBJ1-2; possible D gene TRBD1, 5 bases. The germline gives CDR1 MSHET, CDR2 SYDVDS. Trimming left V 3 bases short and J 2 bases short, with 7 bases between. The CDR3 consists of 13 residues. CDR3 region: CASSFAGNSDYTF. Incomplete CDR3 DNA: TGTGCTAGCAGTTTCGCAGGGAACTCC.

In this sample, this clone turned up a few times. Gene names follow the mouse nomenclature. CDR3 region: CASTPGLGGRMAEQFF. The DNA read from the CDR3 is TGTGCCAGCACTCCGGGACTGGGGGGGCGGATGGCT. The V call is TRBV13-1, the J call TRBJ2-1; 14 bases map to TRBD2. From the germline J gene comes the end of the CDR3, since the read stops 4 residues before it. CDR1 and CDR2 from the germline V gene are NSHNY and SYGAGN. The CDR3 has 16 residues.

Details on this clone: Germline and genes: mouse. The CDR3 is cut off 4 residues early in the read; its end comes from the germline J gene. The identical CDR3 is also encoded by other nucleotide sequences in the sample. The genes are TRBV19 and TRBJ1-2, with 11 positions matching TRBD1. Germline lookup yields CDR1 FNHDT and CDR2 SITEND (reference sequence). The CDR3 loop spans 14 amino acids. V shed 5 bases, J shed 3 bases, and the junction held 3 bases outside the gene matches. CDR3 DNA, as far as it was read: TGTGCCAGCAGACCGGGACAGGGGGACTCC. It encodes CASRPGQGDS. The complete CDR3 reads CASRPGQGDSDYTF.

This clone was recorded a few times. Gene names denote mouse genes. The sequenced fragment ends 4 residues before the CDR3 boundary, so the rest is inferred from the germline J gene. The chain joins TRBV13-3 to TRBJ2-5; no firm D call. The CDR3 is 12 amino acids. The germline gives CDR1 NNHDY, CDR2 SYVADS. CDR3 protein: CASSDQKDTQYF. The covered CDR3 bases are TGTGCCAGCAGTGACCAGAAAGAC.

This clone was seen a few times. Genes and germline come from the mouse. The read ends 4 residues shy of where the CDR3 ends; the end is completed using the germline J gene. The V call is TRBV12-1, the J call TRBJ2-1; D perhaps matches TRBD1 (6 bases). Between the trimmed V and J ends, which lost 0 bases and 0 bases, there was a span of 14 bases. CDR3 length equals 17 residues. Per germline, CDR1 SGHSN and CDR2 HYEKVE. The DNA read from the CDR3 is TGTGCCAGCTCTCTCGGCGTTCGGGACAATAACTATGCT. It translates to CASSLGVRDNNYA. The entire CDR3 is CASSLGVRDNNYAEQFF.

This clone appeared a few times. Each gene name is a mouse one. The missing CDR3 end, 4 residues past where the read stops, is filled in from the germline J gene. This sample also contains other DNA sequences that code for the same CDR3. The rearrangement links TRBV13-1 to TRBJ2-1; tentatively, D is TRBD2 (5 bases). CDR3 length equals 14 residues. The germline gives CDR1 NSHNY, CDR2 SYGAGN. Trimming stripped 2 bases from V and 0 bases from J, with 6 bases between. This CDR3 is CASSEWGNYAEQFF. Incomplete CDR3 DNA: TGTGCCAGCAGTGAGTGGGGTAACTATGCT.

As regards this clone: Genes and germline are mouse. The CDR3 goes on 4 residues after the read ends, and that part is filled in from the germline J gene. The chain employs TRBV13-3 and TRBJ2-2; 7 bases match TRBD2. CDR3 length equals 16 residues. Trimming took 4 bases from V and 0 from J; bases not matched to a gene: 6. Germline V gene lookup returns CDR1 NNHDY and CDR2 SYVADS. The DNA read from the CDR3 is TGTGCCAGCAGTCCTACTGGGGATGCAAACACCGGG. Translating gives CASSPTGDANTG. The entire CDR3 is CASSPTGDANTGQLYF.

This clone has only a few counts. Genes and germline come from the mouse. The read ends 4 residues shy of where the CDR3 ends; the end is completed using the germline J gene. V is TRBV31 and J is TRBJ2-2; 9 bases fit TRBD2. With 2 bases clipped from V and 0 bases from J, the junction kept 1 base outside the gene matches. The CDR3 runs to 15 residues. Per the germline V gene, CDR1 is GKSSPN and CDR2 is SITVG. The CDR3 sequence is CAWSWGGANTGQLYF. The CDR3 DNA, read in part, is TGTGCCTGGAGTTGGGGGGGCGCAAACACCGGG.

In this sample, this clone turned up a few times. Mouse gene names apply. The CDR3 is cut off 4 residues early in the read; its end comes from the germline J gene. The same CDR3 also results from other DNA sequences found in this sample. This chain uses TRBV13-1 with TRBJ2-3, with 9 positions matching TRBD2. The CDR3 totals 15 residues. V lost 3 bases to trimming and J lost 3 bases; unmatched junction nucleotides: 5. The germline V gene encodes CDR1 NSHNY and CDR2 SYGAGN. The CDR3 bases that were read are TGTGCCAGCAGTGTTGGGGGGGCGGGGGCAGAA. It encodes CASSVGGAGAE. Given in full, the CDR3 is CASSVGGAGAETLYF.

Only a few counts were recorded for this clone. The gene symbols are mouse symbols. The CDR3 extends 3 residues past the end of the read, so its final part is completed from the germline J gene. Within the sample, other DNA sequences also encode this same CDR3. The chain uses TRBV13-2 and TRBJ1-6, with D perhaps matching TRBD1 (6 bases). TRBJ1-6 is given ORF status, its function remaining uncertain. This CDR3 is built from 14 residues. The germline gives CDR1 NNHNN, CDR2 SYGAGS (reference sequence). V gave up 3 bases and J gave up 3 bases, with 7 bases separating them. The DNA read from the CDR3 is TGTGCCAGCGGTGCACAGGGCTATAATTCGCCC. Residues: CASGAQGYNSP. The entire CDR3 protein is CASGAQGYNSPLYF.

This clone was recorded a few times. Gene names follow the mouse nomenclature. CDR3 DNA (partial): TGTGCCAGCAGTTTCGGACAGCCAAACACCGGG. Translation: CASSFGQPNTG. The whole CDR3 region reads CASSFGQPNTGQLYF. This chain uses TRBV14 with TRBJ2-2; possible D gene TRBD1, 6 bases. The CDR3 extends 4 residues past the end of the read, so its final part is completed from the germline J gene. Germline V gives CDR1 SGHDT, CDR2 FRDEAV. The V end lost 1 base, the J end lost 0 bases, and 7 bases lay between the germline ends. This CDR3 region has 15 residues. Full variable domain (outside the CDR3, taken from reference TRBV14 and TRBJ2-2): EAGVTQSPRYAVLQEGQAVSFWCDPISGHDTLYWYQQPRDQGPQLLVYFRDEAVIDNSQLPSDRFSAVRPKGTNSTLKIQSAKQGDTATYLCASSFGQPNTGQLYFGEGSKLTVL.

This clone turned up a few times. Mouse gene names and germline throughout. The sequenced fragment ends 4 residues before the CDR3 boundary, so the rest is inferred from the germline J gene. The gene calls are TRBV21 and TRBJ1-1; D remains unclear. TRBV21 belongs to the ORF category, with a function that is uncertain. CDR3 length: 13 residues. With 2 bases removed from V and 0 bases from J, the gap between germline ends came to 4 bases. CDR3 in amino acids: CASSQTANTEVFF. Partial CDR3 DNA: TGTGCTAGCAGTCAAACAGCAAACACA.

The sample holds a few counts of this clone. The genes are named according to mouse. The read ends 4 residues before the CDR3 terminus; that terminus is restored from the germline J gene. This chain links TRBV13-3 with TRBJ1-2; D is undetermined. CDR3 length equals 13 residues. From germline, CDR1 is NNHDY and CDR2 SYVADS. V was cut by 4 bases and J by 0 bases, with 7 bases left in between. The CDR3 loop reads CASSPVSNSDYTF. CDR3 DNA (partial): TGTGCCAGCAGTCCCGTGTCAAACTCC.

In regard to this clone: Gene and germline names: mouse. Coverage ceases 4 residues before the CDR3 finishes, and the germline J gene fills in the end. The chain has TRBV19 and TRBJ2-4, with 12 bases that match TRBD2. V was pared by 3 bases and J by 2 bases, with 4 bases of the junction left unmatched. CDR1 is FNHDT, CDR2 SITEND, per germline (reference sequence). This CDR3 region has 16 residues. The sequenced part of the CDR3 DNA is TGTGCCAGCAGTACCGGGACTGGGGGGCCTCAAAAC. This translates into CASSTGTGGPQN. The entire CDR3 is CASSTGTGGPQNTLYF.

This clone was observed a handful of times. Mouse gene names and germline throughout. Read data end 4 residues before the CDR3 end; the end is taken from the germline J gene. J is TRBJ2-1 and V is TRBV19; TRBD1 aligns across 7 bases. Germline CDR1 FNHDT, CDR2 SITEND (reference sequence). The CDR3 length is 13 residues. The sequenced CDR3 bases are TGTGCCAGCACCCCGACAGGGAGGGCT. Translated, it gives CASTPTGRA. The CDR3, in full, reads CASTPTGRAEQFF.

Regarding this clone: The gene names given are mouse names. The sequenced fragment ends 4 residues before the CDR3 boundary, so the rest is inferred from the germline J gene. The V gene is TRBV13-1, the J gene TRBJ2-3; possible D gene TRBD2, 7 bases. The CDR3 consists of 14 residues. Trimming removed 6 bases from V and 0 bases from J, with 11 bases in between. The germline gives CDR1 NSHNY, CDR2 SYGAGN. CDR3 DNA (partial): TGTGCCAGCACCGGGGGGCGTAGTGCAGAA. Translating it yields CASTGGRSAE. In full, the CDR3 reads CASTGGRSAETLYF.

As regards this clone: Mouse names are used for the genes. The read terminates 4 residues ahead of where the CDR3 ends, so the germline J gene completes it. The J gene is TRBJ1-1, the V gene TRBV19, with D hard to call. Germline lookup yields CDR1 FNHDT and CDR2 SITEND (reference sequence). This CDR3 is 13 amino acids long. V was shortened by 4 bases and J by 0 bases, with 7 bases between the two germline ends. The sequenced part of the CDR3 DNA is TGTGCCAGCAGTCCAGATGCAAACACA. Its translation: CASSPDANT. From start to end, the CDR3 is CASSPDANTEVFF.

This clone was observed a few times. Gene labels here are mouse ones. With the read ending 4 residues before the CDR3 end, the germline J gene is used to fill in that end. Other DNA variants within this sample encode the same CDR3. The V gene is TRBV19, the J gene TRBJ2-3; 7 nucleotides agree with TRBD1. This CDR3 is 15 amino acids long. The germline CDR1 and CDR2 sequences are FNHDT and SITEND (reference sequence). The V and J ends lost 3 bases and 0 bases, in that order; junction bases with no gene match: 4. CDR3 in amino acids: CASSTTGASAETLYF. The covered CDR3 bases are TGTGCCAGCAGTACTACAGGGGCCAGTGCAGAA.

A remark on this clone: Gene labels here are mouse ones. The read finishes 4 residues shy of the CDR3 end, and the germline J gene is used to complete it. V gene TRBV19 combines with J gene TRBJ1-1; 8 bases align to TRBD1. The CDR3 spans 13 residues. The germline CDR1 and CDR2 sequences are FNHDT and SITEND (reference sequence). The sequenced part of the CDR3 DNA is TGTGCCAGCAGTATACCGACAGGGGAA. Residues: CASSIPTGE. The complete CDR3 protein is CASSIPTGEEVFF.

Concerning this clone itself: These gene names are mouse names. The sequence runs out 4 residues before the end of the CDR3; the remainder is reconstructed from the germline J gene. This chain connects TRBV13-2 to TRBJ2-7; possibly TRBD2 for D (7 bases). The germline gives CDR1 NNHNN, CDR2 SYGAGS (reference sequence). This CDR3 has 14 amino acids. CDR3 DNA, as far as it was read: TGTGCCAGCGGTGATGGGGGGGCGCCATAT. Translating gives CASGDGGAPY. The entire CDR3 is CASGDGGAPYEQYF.

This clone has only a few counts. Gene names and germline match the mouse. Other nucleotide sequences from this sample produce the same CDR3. CDR3 bases read: TGCACCTGCAGTGCCGGAGGGCAAGAC. Translation: CTCSAGGQD. The entire CDR3 protein reads CTCSAGGQDTQYF. The chain uses TRBV1 and TRBJ2-5; D unresolved. The read terminates 4 residues ahead of where the CDR3 ends, so the germline J gene completes it. V was cut by 3 bases and J by 3 bases, with 7 bases left in between. Germline V gives CDR1 NSQYPW, CDR2 LRSPGD (reference sequence). CDR3 length equals 13 residues.

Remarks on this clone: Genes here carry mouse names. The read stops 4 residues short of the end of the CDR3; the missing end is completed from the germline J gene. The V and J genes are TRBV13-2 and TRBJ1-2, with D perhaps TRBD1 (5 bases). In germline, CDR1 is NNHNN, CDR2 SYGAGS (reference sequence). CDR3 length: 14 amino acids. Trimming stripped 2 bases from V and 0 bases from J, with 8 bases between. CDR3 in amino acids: CASGDRDANSDYTF. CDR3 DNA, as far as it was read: TGTGCCAGCGGTGACAGGGATGCAAACTCC.